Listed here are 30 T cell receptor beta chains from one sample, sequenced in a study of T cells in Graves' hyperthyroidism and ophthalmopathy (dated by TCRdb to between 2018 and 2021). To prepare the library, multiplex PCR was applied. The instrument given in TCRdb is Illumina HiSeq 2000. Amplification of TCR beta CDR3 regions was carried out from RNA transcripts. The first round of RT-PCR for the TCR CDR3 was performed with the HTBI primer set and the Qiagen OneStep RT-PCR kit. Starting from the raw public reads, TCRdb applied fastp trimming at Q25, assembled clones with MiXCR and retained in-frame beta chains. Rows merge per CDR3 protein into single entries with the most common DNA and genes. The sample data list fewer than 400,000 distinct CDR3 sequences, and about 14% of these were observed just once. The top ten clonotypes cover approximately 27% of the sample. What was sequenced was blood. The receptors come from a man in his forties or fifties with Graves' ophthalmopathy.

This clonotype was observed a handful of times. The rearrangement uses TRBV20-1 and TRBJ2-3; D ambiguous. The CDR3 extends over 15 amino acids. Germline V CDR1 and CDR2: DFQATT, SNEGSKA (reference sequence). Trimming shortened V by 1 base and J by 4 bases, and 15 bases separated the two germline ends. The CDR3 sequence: CSARGLGGNADTQYF. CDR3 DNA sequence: TGCAGTGCTAGAGGGTTAGGTGGGAACGCAGATACGCAGTATTTT.

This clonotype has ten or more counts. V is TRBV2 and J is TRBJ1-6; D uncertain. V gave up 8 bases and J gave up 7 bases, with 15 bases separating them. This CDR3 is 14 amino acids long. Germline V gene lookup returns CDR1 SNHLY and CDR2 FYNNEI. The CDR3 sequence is CASLGGKLNSPLHF. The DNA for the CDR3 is TGTGCCAGCCTCGGTGGGAAGTTAAATTCACCCCTCCACTTT.

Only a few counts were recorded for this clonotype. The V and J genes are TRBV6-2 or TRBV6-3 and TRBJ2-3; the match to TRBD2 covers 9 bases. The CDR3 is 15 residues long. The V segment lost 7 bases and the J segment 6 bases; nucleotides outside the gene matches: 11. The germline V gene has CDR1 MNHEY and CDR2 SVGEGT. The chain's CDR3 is CASTVQREVTDTQYF. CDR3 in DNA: TGTGCCAGCACGGTCCAGCGGGAGGTCACGGATACGCAGTATTTT.

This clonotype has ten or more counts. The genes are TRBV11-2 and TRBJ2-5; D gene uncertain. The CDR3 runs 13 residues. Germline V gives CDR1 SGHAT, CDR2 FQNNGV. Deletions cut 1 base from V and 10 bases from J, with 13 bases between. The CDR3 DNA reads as TGTGCCAGCAGCTTAGCATTTGTCGGTCACCAGTACTTC. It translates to CASSLAFVGHQYF.

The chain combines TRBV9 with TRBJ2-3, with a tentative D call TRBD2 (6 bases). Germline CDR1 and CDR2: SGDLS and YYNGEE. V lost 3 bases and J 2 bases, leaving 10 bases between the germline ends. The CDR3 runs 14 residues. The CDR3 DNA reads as TGTGCCAGCAGCGAGGGCGGGAACACAGATACGCAGTATTTT. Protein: CASSEGGNTDTQYF.

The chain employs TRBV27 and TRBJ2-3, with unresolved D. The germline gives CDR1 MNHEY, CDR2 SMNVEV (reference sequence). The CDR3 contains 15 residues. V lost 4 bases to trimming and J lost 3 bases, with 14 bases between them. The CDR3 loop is CASSSIALPTDTQYF. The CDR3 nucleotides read TGTGCCAGCAGTTCGATAGCTCTTCCAACAGATACGCAGTATTTT.

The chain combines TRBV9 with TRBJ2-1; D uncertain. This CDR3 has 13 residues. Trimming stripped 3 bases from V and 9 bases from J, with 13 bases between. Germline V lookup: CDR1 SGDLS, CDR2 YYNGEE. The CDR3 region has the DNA TGTGCCAGCAGCGCCTCGCCCATGGTTGAGCAGTTCTTC. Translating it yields CASSASPMVEQFF.

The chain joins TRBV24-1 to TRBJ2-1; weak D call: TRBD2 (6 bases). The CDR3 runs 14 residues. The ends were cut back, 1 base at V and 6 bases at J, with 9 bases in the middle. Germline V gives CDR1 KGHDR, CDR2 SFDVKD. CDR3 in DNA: TGTGCCACCAGTGATTTTGGGGGGATCAATGAGCAGTTCTTC. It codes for CATSDFGGINEQFF.

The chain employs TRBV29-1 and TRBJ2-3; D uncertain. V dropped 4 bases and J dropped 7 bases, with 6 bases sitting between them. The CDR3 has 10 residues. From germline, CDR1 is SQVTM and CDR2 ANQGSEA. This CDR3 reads CSVGLNTQYF. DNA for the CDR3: TGCAGCGTTGGCCTAAATACGCAGTATTTT.

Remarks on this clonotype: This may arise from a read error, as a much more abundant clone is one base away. CDR3 coding DNA: TGTGCCAGCACCCCAGCCCATAATAATTCACCCCTCCACTTT. Amino acids: CASTPAHNNSPLHF. The chain uses TRBV3-1 and TRBJ1-6; unclear D gene. The CDR3 totals 14 residues. Trimming cost V 7 bases and J 5 bases, with 12 bases left between them. Germline V gene lookup returns CDR1 LGHDT and CDR2 YNNKEL (reference sequence). Full variable domain (outside the CDR3, taken from reference TRBV3-1 and TRBJ1-6): DTAVSQTPKYLVTQMGNDKSIKCEQNLGHDTMYWYKQDSKKFLKIMFSYNNKELIINETVPNRFSPKSPDKAHLNLHINSLELGDSAVYFCASTPAHNNSPLHFGNGTRLTVT.

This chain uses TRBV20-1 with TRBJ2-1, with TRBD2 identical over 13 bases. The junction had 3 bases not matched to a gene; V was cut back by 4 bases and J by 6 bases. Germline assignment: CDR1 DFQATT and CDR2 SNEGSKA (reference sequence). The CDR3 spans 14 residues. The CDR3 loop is CSAILAGGPNEQFF. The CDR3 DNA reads TGCAGTGCTATACTAGCGGGAGGGCCCAATGAGCAGTTCTTC.

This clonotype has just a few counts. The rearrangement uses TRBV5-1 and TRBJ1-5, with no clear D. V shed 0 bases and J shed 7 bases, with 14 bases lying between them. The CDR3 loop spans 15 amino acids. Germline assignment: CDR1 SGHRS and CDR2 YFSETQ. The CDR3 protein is CASSLGGGGEQPQHF. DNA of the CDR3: TGCGCCAGCAGCTTGGGTGGAGGTGGGGAGCAGCCCCAGCATTTT.

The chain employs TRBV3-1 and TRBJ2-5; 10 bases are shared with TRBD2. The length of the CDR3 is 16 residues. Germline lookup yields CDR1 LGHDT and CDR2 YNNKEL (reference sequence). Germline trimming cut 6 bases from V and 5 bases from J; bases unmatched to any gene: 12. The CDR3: CASSYSPGGLAETQYF. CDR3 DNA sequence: TGTGCCAGCAGTTACTCACCGGGGGGACTAGCGGAGACCCAGTACTTC.

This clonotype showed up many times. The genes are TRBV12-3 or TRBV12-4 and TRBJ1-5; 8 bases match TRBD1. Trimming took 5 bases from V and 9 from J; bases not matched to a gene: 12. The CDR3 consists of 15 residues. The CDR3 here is CASSPLRDRRWPQHF. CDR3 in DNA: TGTGCCAGCAGTCCACTCCGGGACAGGCGTTGGCCCCAGCATTTT.

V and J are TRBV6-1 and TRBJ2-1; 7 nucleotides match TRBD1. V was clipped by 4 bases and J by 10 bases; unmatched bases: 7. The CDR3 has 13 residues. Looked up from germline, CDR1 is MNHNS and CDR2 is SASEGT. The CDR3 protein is CASSARGRGEQFF. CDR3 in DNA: TGTGCCAGCAGTGCAAGGGGGCGCGGCGAGCAGTTCTTC.

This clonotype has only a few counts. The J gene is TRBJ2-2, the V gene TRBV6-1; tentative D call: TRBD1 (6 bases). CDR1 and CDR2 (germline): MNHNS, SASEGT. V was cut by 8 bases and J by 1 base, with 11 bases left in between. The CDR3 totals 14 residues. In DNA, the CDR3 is TGTGCCAGCCGGACAGCCAAGAACACCGGGGAGCTGTTTTTT. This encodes CASRTAKNTGELFF.

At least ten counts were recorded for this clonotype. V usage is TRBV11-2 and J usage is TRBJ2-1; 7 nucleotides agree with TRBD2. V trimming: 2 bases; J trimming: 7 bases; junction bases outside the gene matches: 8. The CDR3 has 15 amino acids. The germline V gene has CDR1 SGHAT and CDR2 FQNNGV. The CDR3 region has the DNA TGTGCCAGCAGCTTATCCGGGGGGAGGAGGAATGAGCAGTTCTTC. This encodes CASSLSGGRRNEQFF.

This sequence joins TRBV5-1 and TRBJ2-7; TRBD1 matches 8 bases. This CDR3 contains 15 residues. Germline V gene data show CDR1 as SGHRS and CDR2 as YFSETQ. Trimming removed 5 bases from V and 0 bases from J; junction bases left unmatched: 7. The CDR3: CASRPDREFSYEQYF. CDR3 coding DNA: TGCGCCAGCAGACCGGACAGGGAATTCTCCTACGAGCAGTACTTC. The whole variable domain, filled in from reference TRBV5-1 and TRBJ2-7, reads KAGVTQTPRYLIKTRGQQVTLSCSPISGHRSVSWYQQTPGQGLQFLFEYFSETQRNKGNFPGRFSGRQFSNSRSEMNVSTLELGDSALYLCASRPDREFSYEQYFGPGTRLTVT.

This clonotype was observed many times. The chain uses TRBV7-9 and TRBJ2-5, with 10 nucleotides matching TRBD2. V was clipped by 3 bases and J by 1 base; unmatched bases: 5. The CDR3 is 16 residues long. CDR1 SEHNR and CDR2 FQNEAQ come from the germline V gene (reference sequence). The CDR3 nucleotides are TGTGCCAGCAGCTTTGGGAGCGGGAGGGCCCAAGAGACCCAGTACTTC. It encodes CASSFGSGRAQETQYF.

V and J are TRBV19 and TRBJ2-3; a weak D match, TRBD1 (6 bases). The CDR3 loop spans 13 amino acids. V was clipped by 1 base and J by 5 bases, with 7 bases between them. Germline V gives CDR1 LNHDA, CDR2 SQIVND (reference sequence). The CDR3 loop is CASSIGGGDTQYF. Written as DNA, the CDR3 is TGTGCCAGTAGTATAGGAGGGGGAGATACGCAGTATTTT. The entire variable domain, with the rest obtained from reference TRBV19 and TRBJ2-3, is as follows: DGGITQSPKYLFRKEGQNVTLSCEQNLNHDAMYWYRQDPGQGLRLIYYSQIVNDFQKGDIAEGYSVSREKKESFPLTVTSAQKNPTAFYLCASSIGGGDTQYFGPGTRLTVL.

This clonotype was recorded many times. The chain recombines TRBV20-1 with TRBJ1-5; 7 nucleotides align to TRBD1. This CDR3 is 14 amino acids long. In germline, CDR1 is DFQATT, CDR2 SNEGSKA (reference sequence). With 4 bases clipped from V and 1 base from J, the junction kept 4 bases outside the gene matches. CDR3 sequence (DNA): TGCAGTGCTACTACAGGGGCCAGCAATCAGCCCCAGCATTTT. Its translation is CSATTGASNQPQHF.

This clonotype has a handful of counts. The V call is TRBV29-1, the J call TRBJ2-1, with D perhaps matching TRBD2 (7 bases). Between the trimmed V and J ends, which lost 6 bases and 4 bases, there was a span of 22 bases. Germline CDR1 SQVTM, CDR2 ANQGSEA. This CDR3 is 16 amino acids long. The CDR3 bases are TGCAGCGTAGACCGAGGGGGGGGGACGGGATACAATGAGCAGTTCTTC. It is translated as CSVDRGGGTGYNEQFF.

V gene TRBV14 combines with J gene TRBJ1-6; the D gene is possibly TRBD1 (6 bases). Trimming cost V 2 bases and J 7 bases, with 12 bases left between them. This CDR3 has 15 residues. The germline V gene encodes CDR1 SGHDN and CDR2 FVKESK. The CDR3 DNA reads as TGTGCCAGCAGCCAAACCAGGGGAGGCAATTCACCCCTCCACTTT. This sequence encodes CASSQTRGGNSPLHF.

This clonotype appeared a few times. The CDR3 nucleotides are TGTGCCAGCAGCCAATACAGGGCCATAAACTATGGCTACACCTTC. Translating gives CASSQYRAINYGYTF. The chain carries TRBV14 and TRBJ1-2; D may be TRBD1 (6 bases). This CDR3 is 15 amino acids long. The V gene lost 2 bases and the J gene lost 2 bases, with 12 bases spanning the gap. Germline CDR1 is SGHDN and CDR2 is FVKESK.

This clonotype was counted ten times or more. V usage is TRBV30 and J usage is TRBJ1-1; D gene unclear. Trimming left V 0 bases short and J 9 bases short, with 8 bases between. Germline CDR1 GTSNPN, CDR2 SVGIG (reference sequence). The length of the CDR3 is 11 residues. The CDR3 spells CAWSVLHQAFF. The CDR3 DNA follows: TGTGCCTGGAGTGTATTACACCAAGCTTTCTTT. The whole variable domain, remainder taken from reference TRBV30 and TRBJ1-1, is SQTIHQWPATLVQPVGSPLSLECTVEGTSNPNLYWYRQAAGRGLQLLFYSVGIGQISSEVPQNLSASRPQDRQFILSSKKLLLSDSGFYLCAWSVLHQAFFGQGTRLTVV.

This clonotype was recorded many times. The CDR3 sequence is CASSPPSVRNEKLFF. CDR3 bases: TGTGCCAGCAGTCCCCCCTCCGTGAGGAACGAAAAACTGTTTTTT. The gene calls are TRBV28 and TRBJ1-4; no firm D call. Germline CDR1 reads MDHEN; CDR2 reads SYDVKM. The CDR3 spans 15 residues. V was cut by 5 bases and J by 8 bases, with 18 bases left in between.

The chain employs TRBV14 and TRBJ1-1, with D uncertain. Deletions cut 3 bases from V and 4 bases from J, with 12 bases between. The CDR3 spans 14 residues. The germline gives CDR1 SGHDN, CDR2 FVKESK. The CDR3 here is CASSHLVEVTEAFF. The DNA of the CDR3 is TGTGCCAGCAGCCACCTGGTGGAAGTCACTGAAGCTTTCTTT.

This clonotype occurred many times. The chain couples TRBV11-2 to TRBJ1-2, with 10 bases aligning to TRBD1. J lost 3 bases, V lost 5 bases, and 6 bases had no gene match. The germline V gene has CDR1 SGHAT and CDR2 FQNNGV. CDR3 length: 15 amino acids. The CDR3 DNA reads TGTGCCAGCAGCGGGGGACAGGGGTGGGACTATGGCTACACCTTC. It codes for CASSGGQGWDYGYTF.

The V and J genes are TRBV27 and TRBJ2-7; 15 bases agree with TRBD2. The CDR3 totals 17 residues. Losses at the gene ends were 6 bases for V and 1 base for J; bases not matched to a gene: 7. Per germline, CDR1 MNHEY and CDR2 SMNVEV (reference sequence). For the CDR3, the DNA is TGTGCCAGCAGCAGGACTAGCGGGAGGGCTAGGTCCTACGAGCAGTACTTC. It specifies CASSRTSGRARSYEQYF.

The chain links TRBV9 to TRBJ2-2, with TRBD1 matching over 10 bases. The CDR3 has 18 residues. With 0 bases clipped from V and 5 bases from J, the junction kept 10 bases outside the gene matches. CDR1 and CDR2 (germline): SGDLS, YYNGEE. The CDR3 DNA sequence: TGTGCCAGCAGCGTAGGATACCGGGACAGGGGCCGTACCGGGGAGCTGTTTTTT. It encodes CASSVGYRDRGRTGELFF.